This T cell receptor (beta chain) appears in the sequencing data of a study of regulatory T cells in long-lasting Graves disease (dated by TCRdb to the early 2020s). The study in broad terms: Persistent Graves' disease was defined as persistently positive TSH receptor autoantibodies together with antithyroid drug treatment for over 5 years. The study was conducted in China and was registered as a clinical trial. A total of about 33 samples underwent TCR sequencing, from about 13 patients with persistent Graves' disease and some 20 patients with newly diagnosed Graves' disease. Peripheral blood TCR sequencing and RNA sequencing compared persistent Graves' disease patients with newly diagnosed Graves' disease patients. On average, persistent Graves' disease patients in the clinical cohort had been on antithyroid drugs for approximately ten years.

The time point label, read with the paper, signifies: persistent/refractory GD, antithyroid drugs over 5 years with positive TRAb. RNA was extracted from PBMCs in TRIzol for both TCR sequencing and RNA sequencing. The diagnosis of Graves' disease was made according to American Thyroid Association guidelines. Patients for the study were recruited at an endocrinology department in Xi'an, China. Each patient gave roughly 10 milliliters of peripheral blood, collected in an EDTA anticoagulant tube. Ficoll Paque Plus density gradient separation was used to isolate PBMCs, and no additional T cell sorting was done. An Agilent 2100 Bioanalyzer and agarose gel were used to assess RNA quality, and a NanoDrop 2000 was used to measure RNA concentration. V and J lose 3 bases and 10 bases, and a span of 13 bases separates them. The CDR3 numbers 14 residues from cysteine through phenylalanine. Only the CDR3 DNA is retained, 42 bases long and in frame from the first base.

Library preparation employed multiplex PCR. Sequencer: Illumina HiSeq 4000. TCR beta libraries were built with iRepertoire HTBI primers and Arm-PCR amplification of CDR3 regions. Gel purification was performed on PCR products prior to sequencing. The study's processing was this. Across samples, about 63 TRBV and 15 or so TRBJ segments were identified and used for gene usage analysis of CDR3 amino acid clonotypes. COPE and FqMerger were used to merge filtered high-quality paired reads into contigs. BLAST was used to align contigs to IMGT TRBV, TRBD and TRBJ reference genes, and CDR3 was defined according to IMGT. Any clonotype with a frequency above 0.1% was counted as a highly expanded clone. Shannon entropy served as the measure of repertoire diversity, while the Gini coefficient captured V-J evenness. A clonotype found in more than one individual was treated as public. TCRdb trimmed the raw reads at Q25, called clones with MiXCR and kept productive beta chains. Identical CDR3 protein sequences are pooled into one entry, listed with their most common genes and DNA. The V and J calls follow TCRdb's processing rather than the paper's. The sample table contains about 660,000 distinct CDR3 sequences; only one count was recorded for 25% to 35% of them. The ten largest clonotypes hold around 40% of the sample.

On this clonotype itself: What antigen it recognizes has not been identified. The input lacks base qualities; no much larger clone sits a single base away.

General conclusions and limits of the study: Because the primary lesion, thyroid tissue, could not be accessed, the study looked at peripheral blood alone. Sequencing and analysis were restricted to the TCR beta chain. Persistent patients shared more public clonotypes among themselves (2,741) than newly diagnosed patients did (approximately 870). The authors acknowledged the small sample size as a limitation that may reduce accuracy. TRBV28, TRBJ1-2 and TRBJ2-5 were preferentially used in persistent disease, while TRBV20-1 and TRBJ2-1 were favored in newly diagnosed disease. Compared with newly diagnosed patients, patients with persistent Graves' disease had lower TCR Shannon entropy and fewer highly expanded clones, which suggests clonal expansion.

The sequences come from peripheral blood mononuclear cells (PBMCs), collected when the disease was refractory, from a patient treated with antithyroid drugs. The sequence is built from TRBV12-3 or TRBV12-4 and TRBJ1-6; perhaps TRBD1 is the D gene, with 5 bases matching. This TCR came from a female donor with Graves disease. For the CDR3, the sequence is CASSLSGDQSPLHF. The bases are TGTGCCAGCAGTTTGTCGGGGGACCAGTCACCCCTCCACTTT.